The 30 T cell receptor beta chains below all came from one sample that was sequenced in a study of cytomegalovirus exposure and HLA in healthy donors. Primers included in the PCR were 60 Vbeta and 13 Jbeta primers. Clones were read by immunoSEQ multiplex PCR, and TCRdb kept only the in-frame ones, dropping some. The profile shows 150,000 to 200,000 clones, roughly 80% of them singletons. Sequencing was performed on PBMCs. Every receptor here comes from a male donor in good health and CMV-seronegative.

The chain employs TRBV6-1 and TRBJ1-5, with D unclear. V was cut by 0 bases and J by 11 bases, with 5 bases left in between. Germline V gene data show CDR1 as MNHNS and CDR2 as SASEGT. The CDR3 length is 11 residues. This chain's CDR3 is CASSEAAAQHF. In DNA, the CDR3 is TGTGCCAGCAGTGAAGCTGCGGCCCAGCATTTT.

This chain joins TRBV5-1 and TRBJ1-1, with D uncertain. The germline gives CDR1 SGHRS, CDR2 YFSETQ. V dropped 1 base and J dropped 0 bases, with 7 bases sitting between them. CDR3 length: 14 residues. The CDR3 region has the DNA TGCGCCAGCAGCTTGAGTGACATGAACACTGAAGCTTTCTTT. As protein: CASSLSDMNTEAFF.

This CDR3 reads CASSTLAGEGEQYF. CDR3 nucleotides: TGTGCCAGTAGTACCCTAGCGGGAGAGGGGGAGCAGTACTTC. The rearrangement uses TRBV19 and TRBJ2-7, with 10 bases aligning to TRBD2. The V segment lost 4 bases and the J segment 7 bases; nucleotides outside the gene matches: 7. The germline V gene has CDR1 LNHDA and CDR2 SQIVND (reference sequence). This CDR3 contains 14 residues.

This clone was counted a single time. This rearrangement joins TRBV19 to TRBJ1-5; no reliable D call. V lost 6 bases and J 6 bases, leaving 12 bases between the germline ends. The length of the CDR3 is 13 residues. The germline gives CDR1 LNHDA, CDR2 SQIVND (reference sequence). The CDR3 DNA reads TGTGCCAGTAGCTTGCGGGCAGGTCAGCCCCAGCATTTT. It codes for CASSLRAGQPQHF.

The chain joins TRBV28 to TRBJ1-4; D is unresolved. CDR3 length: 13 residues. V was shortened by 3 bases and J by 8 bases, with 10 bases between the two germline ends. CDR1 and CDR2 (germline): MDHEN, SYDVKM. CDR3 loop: CASSLSPREKLFF. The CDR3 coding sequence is TGTGCCAGCAGTTTGTCACCTCGGGAAAAACTGTTTTTT.

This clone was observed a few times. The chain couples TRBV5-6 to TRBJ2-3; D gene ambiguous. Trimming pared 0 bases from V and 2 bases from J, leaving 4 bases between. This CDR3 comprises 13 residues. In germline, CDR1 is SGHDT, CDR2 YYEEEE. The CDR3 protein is CASSLGDTDTQYF. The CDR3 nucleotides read TGTGCCAGCAGCTTGGGCGACACAGATACGCAGTATTTT.

CDR3 in DNA: TGCGCCAGCAGCCGCCCCGGACAGCGTAATGAAAAACTGTTTTTT. This encodes CASSRPGQRNEKLFF. The rearrangement links TRBV4-1 to TRBJ1-4; tentatively, D is TRBD1 (6 bases). With 4 bases removed from V and 4 bases from J, the gap between germline ends came to 13 bases. The CDR3 sequence is 15 residues long. CDR1 and CDR2 from the germline V gene are MGHRA and YSYEKL.

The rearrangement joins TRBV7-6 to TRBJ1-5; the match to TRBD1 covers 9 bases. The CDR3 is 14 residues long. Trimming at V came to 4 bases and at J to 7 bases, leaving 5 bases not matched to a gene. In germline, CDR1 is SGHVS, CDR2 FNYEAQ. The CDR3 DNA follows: TGTGCCAGCAGCTCTACAGGGGGCACACAGCCCCAGCATTTT. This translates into CASSSTGGTQPQHF.

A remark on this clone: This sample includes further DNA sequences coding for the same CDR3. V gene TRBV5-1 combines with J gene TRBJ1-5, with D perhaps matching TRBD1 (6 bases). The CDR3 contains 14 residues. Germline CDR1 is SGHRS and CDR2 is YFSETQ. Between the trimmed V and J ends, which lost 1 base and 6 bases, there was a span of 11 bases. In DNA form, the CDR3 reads TGCGCCAGCAGCTTGCAGGGGAGAGGTCAGCCCCAGCATTTT. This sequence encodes CASSLQGRGQPQHF.

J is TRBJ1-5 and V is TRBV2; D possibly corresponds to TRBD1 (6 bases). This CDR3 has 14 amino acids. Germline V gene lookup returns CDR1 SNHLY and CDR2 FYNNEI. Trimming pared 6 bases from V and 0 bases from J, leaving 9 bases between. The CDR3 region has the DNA TGTGCCAGCAGGGACAGCTATAGCAATCAGCCCCAGCATTTT. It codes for CASRDSYSNQPQHF.

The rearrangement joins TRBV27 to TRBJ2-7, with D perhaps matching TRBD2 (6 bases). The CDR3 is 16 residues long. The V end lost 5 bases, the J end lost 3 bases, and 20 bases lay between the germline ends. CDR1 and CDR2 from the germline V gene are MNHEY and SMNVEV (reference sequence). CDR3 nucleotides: TGTGCCAGCAGTCCCTCGGCGGGGCCCATCGGCTACGAGCAGTACTTC. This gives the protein CASSPSAGPIGYEQYF.

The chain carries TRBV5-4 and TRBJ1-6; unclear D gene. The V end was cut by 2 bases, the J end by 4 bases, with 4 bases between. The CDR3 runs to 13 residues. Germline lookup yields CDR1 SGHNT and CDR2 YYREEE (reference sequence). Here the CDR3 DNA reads TGTGCCAGCAGCTTCCAGTATAATTCACCCCTCCACTTT. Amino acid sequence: CASSFQYNSPLHF.

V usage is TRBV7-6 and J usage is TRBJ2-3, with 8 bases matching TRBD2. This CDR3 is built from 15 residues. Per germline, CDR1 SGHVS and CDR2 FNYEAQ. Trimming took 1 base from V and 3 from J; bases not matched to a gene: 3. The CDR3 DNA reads TGTGCCAGCAGCTTAGGCTCGGGGGGGACAGATACGCAGTATTTT. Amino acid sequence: CASSLGSGGTDTQYF.

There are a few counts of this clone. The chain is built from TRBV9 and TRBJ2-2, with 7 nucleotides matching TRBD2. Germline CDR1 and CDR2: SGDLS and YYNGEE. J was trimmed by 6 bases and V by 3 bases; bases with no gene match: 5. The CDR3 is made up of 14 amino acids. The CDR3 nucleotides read TGTGCCAGCAGCGGGGGGAGGGCCGCCGGGGAGCTGTTTTTT. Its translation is CASSGGRAAGELFF. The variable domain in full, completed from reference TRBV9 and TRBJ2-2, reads DSGVTQTPKHLITATGQRVTLRCSPRSGDLSVYWYQQSLDQGLQFLIQYYNGEERAKGNILERFSAQQFPDLHSELNLSSLELGDSALYFCASSGGRAAGELFFGEGSRLTVL.

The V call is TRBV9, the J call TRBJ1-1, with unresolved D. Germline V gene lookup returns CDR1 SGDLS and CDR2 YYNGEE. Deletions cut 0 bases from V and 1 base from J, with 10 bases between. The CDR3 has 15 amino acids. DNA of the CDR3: TGTGCCAGCAGCGTAGAGGCCCGGGGGAACACTGAAGCTTTCTTT. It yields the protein CASSVEARGNTEAFF.

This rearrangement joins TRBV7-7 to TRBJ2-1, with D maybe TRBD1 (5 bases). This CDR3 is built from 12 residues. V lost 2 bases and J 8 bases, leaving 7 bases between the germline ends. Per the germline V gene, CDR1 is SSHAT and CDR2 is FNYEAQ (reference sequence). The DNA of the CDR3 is TGTGCCAGCAGCTTAAAAGGGGATGAGCAGTTCTTC. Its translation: CASSLKGDEQFF. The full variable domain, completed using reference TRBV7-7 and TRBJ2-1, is GAGVSQSPRYKVTKRGQDVTLRCDPISSHATLYWYQQALGQGPEFLTYFNYEAQPDKSGLPSDRFSAERPEGSISTLTIQRTEQRDSAMYRCASSLKGDEQFFGPGTRLTVL.

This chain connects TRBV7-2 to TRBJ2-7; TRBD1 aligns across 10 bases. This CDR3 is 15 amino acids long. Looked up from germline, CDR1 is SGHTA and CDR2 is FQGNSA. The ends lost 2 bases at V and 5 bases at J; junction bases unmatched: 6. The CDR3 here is CASSLSGTGVDEQYF. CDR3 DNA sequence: TGTGCCAGCAGCTTATCCGGGACAGGGGTCGACGAGCAGTACTTC.

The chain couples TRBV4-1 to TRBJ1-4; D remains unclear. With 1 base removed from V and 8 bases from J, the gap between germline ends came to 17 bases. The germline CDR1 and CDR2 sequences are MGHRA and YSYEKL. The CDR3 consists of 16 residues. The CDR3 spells CASSQATRGGGEKLFF. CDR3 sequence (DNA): TGCGCCAGCAGCCAAGCTACCCGGGGTGGTGGCGAAAAACTGTTTTTT.

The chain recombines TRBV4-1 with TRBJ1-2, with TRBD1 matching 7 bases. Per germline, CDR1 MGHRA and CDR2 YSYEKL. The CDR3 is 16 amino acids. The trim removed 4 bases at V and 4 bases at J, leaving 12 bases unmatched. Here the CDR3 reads CASSRFEDRSLYGYTF. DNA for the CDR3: TGCGCCAGCAGCCGATTTGAGGACAGGAGCCTCTATGGCTACACCTTC.

The CDR3 DNA follows: TGTGCCAGCAGCGCAAGGGGGGAGGGCTCACCCCTCCACTTT. Encoded protein: CASSARGEGSPLHF. J is TRBJ1-6 and V is TRBV9; maybe TRBD1 (6 bases). Germline CDR1 and CDR2: SGDLS and YYNGEE. CDR3 length equals 14 residues. The V end was cut by 3 bases, the J end by 10 bases, with 14 bases between.

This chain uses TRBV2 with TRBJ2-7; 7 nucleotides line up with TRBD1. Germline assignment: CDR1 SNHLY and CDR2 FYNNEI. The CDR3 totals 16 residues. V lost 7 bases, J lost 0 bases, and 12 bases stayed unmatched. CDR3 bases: TGTGCCAGCACCCTGAATAGAGCAGGGGGCTCCTACGAGCAGTACTTC. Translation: CASTLNRAGGSYEQYF. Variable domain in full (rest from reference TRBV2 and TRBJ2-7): EPEVTQTPSHQVTQMGQEVILRCVPISNHLYFYWYRQILGQKVEFLVSFYNNEISEKSEIFDDQFSVERPDGSNFTLKIRSTKLEDSAMYFCASTLNRAGGSYEQYFGPGTRLTVT.

CDR3 in DNA: TGTGCCAGCAGCGTAGGAAGCGCAGAGACCCAGTACTTC. Protein sequence: CASSVGSAETQYF. This chain connects TRBV9 to TRBJ2-5; D not resolved. Germline-derived CDR1 and CDR2 are SGDLS and YYNGEE. The ends were cut back, 0 bases at V and 4 bases at J, with 7 bases in the middle. CDR3 size: 13 residues.

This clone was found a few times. For the CDR3, the DNA is TGTGCCAGCAGGGAGCGACCACGGAACACTGAAGCTTTCTTT. It codes for CASRERPRNTEAFF. The chain couples TRBV6-1 to TRBJ1-1; no clear D gene. The CDR3 contains 14 residues. V shed 6 bases and J shed 1 base, with 12 bases lying between them. From germline, CDR1 is MNHNS and CDR2 SASEGT.

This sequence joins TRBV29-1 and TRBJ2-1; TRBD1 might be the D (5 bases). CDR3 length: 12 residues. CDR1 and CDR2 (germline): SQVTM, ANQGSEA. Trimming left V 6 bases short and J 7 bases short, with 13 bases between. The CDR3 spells CSVQGIGNEQFF. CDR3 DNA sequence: TGCAGCGTGCAGGGAATTGGGAATGAGCAGTTCTTC.

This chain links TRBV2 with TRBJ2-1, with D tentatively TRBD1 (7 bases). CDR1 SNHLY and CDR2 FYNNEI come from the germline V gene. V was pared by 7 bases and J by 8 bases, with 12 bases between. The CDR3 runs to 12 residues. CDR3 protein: CASMQGGDEQFF. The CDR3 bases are TGTGCCAGCATGCAGGGGGGCGATGAGCAGTTCTTC.

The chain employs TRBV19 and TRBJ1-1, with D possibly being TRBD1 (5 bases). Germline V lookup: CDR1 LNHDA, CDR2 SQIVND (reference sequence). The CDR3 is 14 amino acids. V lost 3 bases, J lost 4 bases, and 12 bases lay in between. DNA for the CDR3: TGTGCCAGTAGTATGACTCGGACAAGCACTGAAGCTTTCTTT. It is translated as CASSMTRTSTEAFF.

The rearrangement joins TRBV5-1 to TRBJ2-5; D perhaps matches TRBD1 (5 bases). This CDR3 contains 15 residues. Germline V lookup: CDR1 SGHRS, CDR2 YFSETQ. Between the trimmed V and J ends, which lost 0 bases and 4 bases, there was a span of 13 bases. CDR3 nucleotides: TGCGCCAGCAGCTTGGGAGACAGAAAGGGAGAGACCCAGTACTTC. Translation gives CASSLGDRKGETQYF. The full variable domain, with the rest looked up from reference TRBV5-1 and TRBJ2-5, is KAGVTQTPRYLIKTRGQQVTLSCSPISGHRSVSWYQQTPGQGLQFLFEYFSETQRNKGNFPGRFSGRQFSNSRSEMNVSTLELGDSALYLCASSLGDRKGETQYFGPGTRLLVL.

In DNA, the CDR3 is TGTGCCAGCAGTTCAGCGACGGCTTATACCACAGATACGCAGTATTTT. Its protein is CASSSATAYTTDTQYF. The chain joins TRBV6-6 to TRBJ2-3; no firm D call. Trimming stripped 4 bases from V and 2 bases from J, with 16 bases between. This CDR3 is built from 16 residues. From germline, CDR1 is MNHNY and CDR2 SVGAGI (reference sequence).

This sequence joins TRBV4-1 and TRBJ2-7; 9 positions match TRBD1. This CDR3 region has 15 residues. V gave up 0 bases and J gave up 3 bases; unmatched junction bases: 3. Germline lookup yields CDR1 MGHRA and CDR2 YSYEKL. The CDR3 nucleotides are TGCGCCAGCAGCCAAGAGGGACAGGGTAACTACGAGCAGTACTTC. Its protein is CASSQEGQGNYEQYF.

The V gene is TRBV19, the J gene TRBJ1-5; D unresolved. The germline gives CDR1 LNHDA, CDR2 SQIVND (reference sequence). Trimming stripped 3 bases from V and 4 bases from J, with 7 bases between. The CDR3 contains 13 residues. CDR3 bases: TGTGCCAGTAGTATGAGGGAAAATCAGCCCCAGCATTTT. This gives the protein CASSMRENQPQHF. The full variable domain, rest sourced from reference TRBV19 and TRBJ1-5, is DGGITQSPKYLFRKEGQNVTLSCEQNLNHDAMYWYRQDPGQGLRLIYYSQIVNDFQKGDIAEGYSVSREKKESFPLTVTSAQKNPTAFYLCASSMRENQPQHFGDGTRLSIL.